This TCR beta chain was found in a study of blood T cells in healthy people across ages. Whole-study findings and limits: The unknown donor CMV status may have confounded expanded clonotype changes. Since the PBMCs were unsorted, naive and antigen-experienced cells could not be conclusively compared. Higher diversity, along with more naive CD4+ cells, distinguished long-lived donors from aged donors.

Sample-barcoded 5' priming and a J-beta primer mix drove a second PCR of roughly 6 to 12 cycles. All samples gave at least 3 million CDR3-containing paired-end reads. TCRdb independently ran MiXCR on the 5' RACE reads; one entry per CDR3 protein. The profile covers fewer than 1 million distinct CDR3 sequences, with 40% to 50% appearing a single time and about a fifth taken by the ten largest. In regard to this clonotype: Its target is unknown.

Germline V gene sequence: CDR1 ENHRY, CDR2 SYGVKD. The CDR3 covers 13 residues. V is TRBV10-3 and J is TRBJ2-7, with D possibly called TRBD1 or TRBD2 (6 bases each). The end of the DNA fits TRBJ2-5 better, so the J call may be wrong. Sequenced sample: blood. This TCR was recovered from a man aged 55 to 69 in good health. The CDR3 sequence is CAAGGGLRETQYF. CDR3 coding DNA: TGTGCAGCCGGTGGGGGGCTACGGGAGACCCAGTACTTC.